The 28 T cell receptor beta chains presented below share a single source sample, sequenced in a study of cytomegalovirus exposure and HLA in healthy donors. The PCR was carried out with 60 Vbeta primers and 13 Jbeta primers. Profiling relied on immunoSEQ multiplex PCR, and the TCRdb table lists in-frame clones only, not all of them. The table has more than 85,000 clones, around 85% seen once. Sequenced sample: PBMCs. The receptor source for this set is a man under 40 in good health and CMV-seropositive.

The chain has TRBV5-1 and TRBJ1-2; D possibly corresponds to TRBD1 (5 bases). V lost 1 base and J lost 4, with 14 bases in between. Germline CDR1 and CDR2: SGHRS and YFSETQ. This CDR3 is built from 15 residues. This CDR3 reads CASSLTLQGFYGYTF. CDR3 DNA sequence: TGCGCCAGCAGCTTGACGTTGCAGGGTTTCTATGGCTACACCTTC. Drawing the rest from reference TRBV5-1 and TRBJ1-2, the complete variable domain is KAGVTQTPRYLIKTRGQQVTLSCSPISGHRSVSWYQQTPGQGLQFLFEYFSETQRNKGNFPGRFSGRQFSNSRSEMNVSTLELGDSALYLCASSLTLQGFYGYTFGSGTRLTVV.

The chain couples TRBV6-5 to TRBJ1-5; D may be TRBD1 (5 bases). The germline V and J ends were trimmed by 4 bases and 2 bases, with 9 bases remaining between them. CDR3 size: 14 residues. CDR1 MNHEY and CDR2 SVGAGI come from the germline V gene. The CDR3 nucleotides read TGTGCCAGCAGTTGGGGGGAGGGCAATCAGCCCCAGCATTTT. Its protein is CASSWGEGNQPQHF.

The chain is built from TRBV27 and TRBJ1-5; the match to TRBD1 covers 7 bases. This CDR3 region has 15 residues. The germline CDR1 and CDR2 sequences are MNHEY and SMNVEV (reference sequence). The J segment lost 1 base and the V segment lost 7 bases, leaving 7 bases of the junction unmatched. The CDR3, as DNA: TGTGCCAGCAAGTTCAGCAGGGGGAGCAATCAGCCCCAGCATTTT. It yields the protein CASKFSRGSNQPQHF.

Only one count was recorded for this clone. The rearrangement uses TRBV2 and TRBJ2-3; a weak D match, TRBD2 (5 bases). CDR1 SNHLY and CDR2 FYNNEI come from the germline V gene. Trimming pared 7 bases from V and 2 bases from J, leaving 16 bases between. The CDR3 extends over 15 amino acids. The CDR3, as DNA: TGTGCCAGCATAGGAGGATTCGCGTACACAGATACGCAGTATTTT. Translated: CASIGGFAYTDTQYF.

The gene calls are TRBV9 and TRBJ2-3; tentatively, D is TRBD2 (5 bases). Germline CDR1 and CDR2: SGDLS and YYNGEE. With 4 bases removed from V and 2 bases from J, the gap between germline ends came to 8 bases. CDR3 length: 13 amino acids. CDR3 coding DNA: TGTGCCAGCAGCAGGACTCACACAGATACGCAGTATTTT. Its protein product is CASSRTHTDTQYF.

This chain connects TRBV18 to TRBJ1-2; D unresolved. The CDR3 is made up of 12 amino acids. V was cut by 5 bases and J by 3 bases, with 7 bases left in between. Per germline, CDR1 KGHSH and CDR2 LQKENI. CDR3 sequence: CASSVQDYGYTF. The CDR3 region has the DNA TGTGCCAGCTCAGTGCAGGACTATGGCTACACCTTC.

The V and J genes are TRBV30 and TRBJ2-1; D is uncertain. With 3 bases removed from V and 5 bases from J, the gap between germline ends came to 11 bases. From germline, CDR1 is GTSNPN and CDR2 SVGIG (reference sequence). The length of the CDR3 is 13 residues. The CDR3 spells CAWRHFVHNEQFF. The CDR3 DNA reads TGTGCCTGGAGGCACTTTGTCCACAATGAGCAGTTCTTC.

This chain links TRBV29-1 with TRBJ2-1; D remains ambiguous. The germline V and J ends were trimmed by 2 bases and 7 bases, with 15 bases remaining between them. The germline gives CDR1 SQVTM, CDR2 ANQGSEA. The CDR3 spans 14 residues. The CDR3 is CSVESTSVSNEQFF. CDR3 sequence (DNA): TGCAGCGTTGAAAGCACTTCTGTGAGTAATGAGCAGTTCTTC.

The chain has TRBV7-2 and TRBJ2-2; 9 nucleotides align to TRBD2. J lost 7 bases, V lost 5 bases, and 14 bases had no gene match. The germline CDR1 and CDR2 sequences are SGHTA and FQGNSA. CDR3 length: 17 amino acids. The CDR3 coding sequence is TGTGCCAGCAGCCCGGCGGGGGGGCGCGTAGTGGGCGGGGAGCTGTTTTTT. This translates into CASSPAGGRVVGGELFF.

The rearrangement links TRBV15 to TRBJ2-6, with D maybe TRBD1 (8 bases). Per the germline V gene, CDR1 is LNHNV and CDR2 is YYDKDF (reference sequence). The V end lost 9 bases, the J end lost 2 bases, and 17 bases lay between the germline ends. The CDR3 loop spans 16 amino acids. This chain's CDR3 is CATVGQGGTGANVLTF. CDR3 nucleotide sequence: TGTGCCACGGTAGGACAGGGAGGGACTGGGGCCAACGTCCTGACTTTC.

The chain is built from TRBV23-1 and TRBJ1-1, with D possibly TRBD1 on 6 matching bases. TRBV23-1 is an ORF, and what it does is uncertain. The CDR3 has 16 residues. Trimming took off 5 bases at V and 5 bases at J, with 21 bases between the two ends. CDR3 in amino acids: CASSADSVPGETEAFF. The CDR3 DNA follows: TGCGCCAGCAGTGCAGATAGCGTCCCAGGGGAGACTGAAGCTTTCTTT.

The chain recombines TRBV5-1 with TRBJ2-3, with a tentative D call TRBD2 (6 bases). CDR1 is SGHRS, CDR2 YFSETQ, per germline. The CDR3 is 16 amino acids. V lost 0 bases, J lost 4 bases, and 15 bases lay in between. CDR3: CASSLVGGEASDTQYF. As DNA, the CDR3 is TGCGCCAGCAGCTTGGTTGGCGGGGAGGCATCAGATACGCAGTATTTT.

This chain links TRBV11-2 with TRBJ2-2; 7 bases match TRBD1. The CDR3 has 15 amino acids. Germline values: CDR1 SGHAT, CDR2 FQNNGV. J gave up 5 bases and V 4 bases, and 7 bases lay outside the gene matches. The CDR3 spells CASSSLQGRTGELFF. CDR3 nucleotide sequence: TGTGCCAGCAGCTCATTACAGGGGCGGACCGGGGAGCTGTTTTTT.

This sequence joins TRBV2 and TRBJ2-7; 7 bases are shared with TRBD1. The germline gives CDR1 SNHLY, CDR2 FYNNEI. The length of the CDR3 is 13 residues. Trimming removed 5 bases from V and 4 bases from J; junction bases left unmatched: 5. The CDR3 loop reads CASSSDREYEQYF. Here the CDR3 DNA reads TGTGCCAGCAGTTCCGACAGGGAGTACGAGCAGTACTTC.

The chain has TRBV7-2 and TRBJ1-4, with 7 bases aligning to TRBD1. Per the germline V gene, CDR1 is SGHTA and CDR2 is FQGNSA. With V trimmed by 5 bases and J by 5 bases, 11 bases remained unmatched. CDR3 length: 16 residues. The CDR3 loop is CASSHPGGRRNEKLFF. CDR3 DNA: TGTGCCAGCAGCCACCCAGGGGGGCGCAGAAATGAAAAACTGTTTTTT.

In the case of this clone: At one boundary the junction diverges from the germline segment, which might be a read error. This same CDR3 is encoded by further DNA sequences in the sample. The chain has TRBV11-3 and TRBJ1-4; the match to TRBD1 covers 9 bases. The CDR3 extends over 16 amino acids. In germline, CDR1 is SGHNT, CDR2 YENEEA. The CDR3 protein is CASSLLQGATNEKLFF. DNA for the CDR3: TGTGCCAGCAGCTTGTTACAGGGGGCAACTAATGAAAAATTGTTTTTT.

The chain links TRBV19 to TRBJ1-5; 8 nucleotides agree with TRBD1. Trimming removed 2 bases from V and 3 bases from J; junction bases left unmatched: 6. Germline V gene lookup returns CDR1 LNHDA and CDR2 SQIVND (reference sequence). CDR3 length: 16 amino acids. The CDR3: CASSIRRDRYNQPQHF. The CDR3 DNA follows: TGTGCCAGTAGTATAAGACGGGACAGGTACAATCAGCCCCAGCATTTT.

Only a few counts were recorded for this clone. The chain combines TRBV7-9 with TRBJ2-2, with TRBD2 as a possible D gene (5 bases). Germline-derived CDR1 and CDR2 are SEHNR and FQNEAQ (reference sequence). With 0 bases removed from V and 1 base from J, the gap between germline ends came to 9 bases. The CDR3 is 16 amino acids. The CDR3 DNA follows: TGTGCCAGCAGCTTAGCGAGGGTAAGGAACACCGGGGAGCTGTTTTTT. Amino acids: CASSLARVRNTGELFF.

This chain joins TRBV2 and TRBJ1-5; 7 bases line up with TRBD1. Germline lookup yields CDR1 SNHLY and CDR2 FYNNEI. The CDR3 loop spans 14 amino acids. The V gene end was trimmed by 6 bases and the J gene end by 5 bases; junction bases not matched to a gene: 7. This CDR3 is CASSSDRKDQPQHF. For the CDR3, the DNA is TGTGCCAGCAGCTCGGACAGGAAAGATCAGCCCCAGCATTTT. Together with reference TRBV2 and TRBJ1-5, the CDR3 gives the full variable domain: EPEVTQTPSHQVTQMGQEVILRCVPISNHLYFYWYRQILGQKVEFLVSFYNNEISEKSEIFDDQFSVERPDGSNFTLKIRSTKLEDSAMYFCASSSDRKDQPQHFGDGTRLSIL.

J is TRBJ2-3 and V is TRBV5-6; D is ambiguous. CDR1 is SGHDT, CDR2 YYEEEE, per germline. The CDR3 runs to 15 residues. V shed 0 bases and J shed 2 bases, with 10 bases lying between them. The CDR3 DNA follows: TGTGCCAGCAGCTTGGGCCAGATATTCACAGATACGCAGTATTTT. Translation: CASSLGQIFTDTQYF.

DNA for the CDR3: TGTGCCTGGAGTAGACCGGGACAATCCCCCTCCTACGAGCAGTACTTC. This gives the protein CAWSRPGQSPSYEQYF. The V gene is TRBV30, the J gene TRBJ2-7; TRBD1 might be the D (6 bases). Trimming took 2 bases from V and 0 from J, leaving 17 bases between them. The CDR3 consists of 16 residues. Germline V lookup: CDR1 GTSNPN, CDR2 SVGIG (reference sequence).

V is TRBV12-1 and J is TRBJ1-3. TRBV12-1 is reported as a pseudogene. This CDR3 is built from 15 residues. The CDR3 is CASPRADPTRNTIYF. The CDR3 nucleotides are TGTGCCAGCCCACGAGCGGACCCGACAAGGAACACCATATATTTT.

This clone is a singleton in its sample. V is TRBV27 and J is TRBJ1-4; D might be TRBD1 (6 bases). This CDR3 spans 15 amino acids. V was trimmed by 5 bases and J by 6 bases, leaving 16 bases between them. From germline, CDR1 is MNHEY and CDR2 SMNVEV (reference sequence). Here the CDR3 reads CASSPRQASDEKLFF. CDR3 DNA: TGTGCCAGCAGTCCGAGACAGGCCTCGGATGAAAAACTGTTTTTT.

V and J are TRBV4-1 and TRBJ1-6, with no clear D. The CDR3 has 15 amino acids. V was clipped by 1 base and J by 4 bases, with 8 bases between them. Germline CDR1 reads MGHRA; CDR2 reads YSYEKL. The CDR3 region is CASSQVGLYNSPLHF. The CDR3 region has the DNA TGCGCCAGCAGCCAAGTTGGGCTGTATAATTCACCCCTCCACTTT.

This CDR3 reads CASSPPGGLSGEQFF. The CDR3, as DNA: TGCGCCAGCAGCCCACCAGGGGGCTTATCGGGTGAGCAGTTCTTC. J is TRBJ2-1 and V is TRBV4-3; 8 bases map to TRBD1. This CDR3 is 15 amino acids long. The J segment lost 9 bases and the V segment lost 4 bases, leaving 11 bases of the junction unmatched. Germline lookup yields CDR1 LGHNA and CDR2 YSLEER.

This clone was observed a few times. The chain joins TRBV6-5 to TRBJ2-3, with 10 positions matching TRBD2. Germline CDR1 MNHEY, CDR2 SVGAGI. V lost 7 bases to trimming and J lost 5 bases; unmatched junction nucleotides: 9. This CDR3 is built from 15 residues. In DNA form, the CDR3 reads TGTGCCAGCACAGAGCGGGGGGGCCGTGGAGATACGCAGTATTTT. Protein sequence: CASTERGGRGDTQYF.

The rearrangement links TRBV5-1 to TRBJ2-3, with D uncertain. The CDR3 loop spans 14 amino acids. Trimming removed 2 bases at V and 3 bases at J, with 10 bases between. In germline, CDR1 is SGHRS, CDR2 YFSETQ. This CDR3 reads CASSFYSGTDTQYF. The CDR3 DNA reads TGCGCCAGCAGCTTCTATTCAGGTACAGATACGCAGTATTTT. The full variable domain, completed using reference TRBV5-1 and TRBJ2-3, is KAGVTQTPRYLIKTRGQQVTLSCSPISGHRSVSWYQQTPGQGLQFLFEYFSETQRNKGNFPGRFSGRQFSNSRSEMNVSTLELGDSALYLCASSFYSGTDTQYFGPGTRLTVL.

V gene TRBV19 combines with J gene TRBJ1-5, with D uncertain. V shed 6 bases and J shed 6 bases, with 15 bases lying between them. The CDR3 runs to 14 residues. Germline V gene lookup returns CDR1 LNHDA and CDR2 SQIVND (reference sequence). The chain's CDR3 is CASRRGGRGQPQHF. Here the CDR3 DNA reads TGTGCCAGTAGAAGAGGCGGGCGCGGTCAGCCCCAGCATTTT.